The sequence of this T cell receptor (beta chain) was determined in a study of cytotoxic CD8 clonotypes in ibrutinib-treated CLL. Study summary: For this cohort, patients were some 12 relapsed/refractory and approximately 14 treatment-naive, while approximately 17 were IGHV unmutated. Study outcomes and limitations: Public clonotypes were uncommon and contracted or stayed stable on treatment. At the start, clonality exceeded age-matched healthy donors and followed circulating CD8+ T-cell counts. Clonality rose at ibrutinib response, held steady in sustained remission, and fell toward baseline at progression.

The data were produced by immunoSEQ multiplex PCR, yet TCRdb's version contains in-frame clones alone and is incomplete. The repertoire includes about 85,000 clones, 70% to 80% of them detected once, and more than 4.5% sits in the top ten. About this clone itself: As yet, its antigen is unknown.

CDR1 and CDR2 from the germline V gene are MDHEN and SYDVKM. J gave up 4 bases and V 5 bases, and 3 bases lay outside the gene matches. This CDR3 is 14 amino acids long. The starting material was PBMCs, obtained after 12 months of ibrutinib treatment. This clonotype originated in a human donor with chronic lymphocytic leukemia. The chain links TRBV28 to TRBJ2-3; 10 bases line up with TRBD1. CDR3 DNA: TGTGCCAGCAGTCGACAGGGGGCCTCAGATACGCAGTATTTT. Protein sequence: CASSRQGASDTQYF. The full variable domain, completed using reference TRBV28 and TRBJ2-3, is DVKVTQSSRYLVKRTGEKVFLECVQDMDHENMFWYRQDPGLGLRLIYFSYDVKMKEKGDIPEGYSVSREKKERFSLILESASTNQTSMYLCASSRQGASDTQYFGPGTRLTVL.